Below are 31 T cell receptor beta chains sequenced from a single sample in a study of read filtering for tumor transcriptome and immune sequencing. From roughly 390 ng of RNA, a library with molecular barcoded alpha/delta and beta/gamma adaptors was made. TCRdb ran MiXCR on the reads and lists one entry per CDR3 protein. The repertoire consists of approximately 58,000 distinct CDR3 sequences, with 20% to 25% occurring once and the leading ten covering roughly a sixth. Material for sequencing was a population of CD138-negative cells sorted from bone marrow. Receptors were obtained from a donor aged 40 or older with multiple myeloma.

The table lists this clonotype with a few counts. The V call is TRBV20-1, the J call TRBJ2-7; 10 nucleotides agree with TRBD1. The CDR3 has 15 amino acids. CDR1 and CDR2 (germline): DFQATT, SNEGSKA (reference sequence). Trimming cost V 6 bases and J 6 bases; bases outside gene matches: 14. CDR3 sequence: CSAPMPGQGRREQYF. The CDR3 bases are TGCAGTGCGCCCATGCCGGGACAGGGGCGTCGCGAGCAGTACTTC.

A note on this clonotype: Sequence at one end of the junction differs from germline and may be a read error. V is TRBV5-1 and J is TRBJ2-7; TRBD1 might be the D (6 bases). The germline gives CDR1 SGHRS, CDR2 YFSETQ. This CDR3 has 13 amino acids. CDR3 region: CASSSSQGYGQYF. Written as DNA, the CDR3 is TGCGCCAGCAGCTCCTCACAGGGCTACGGGCAGTACTTC.

This clonotype was observed many times. V and J are TRBV28 and TRBJ1-6; D is possibly TRBD1 (6 bases). The V and J ends lost 7 bases and 7 bases respectively, with 11 bases between them. The CDR3 sequence is 13 residues long. In germline, CDR1 is MDHEN, CDR2 SYDVKM. CDR3 coding DNA: TGTGCCAGCATGGAACAGGGAAATTCACCCCTCCACTTT. This sequence encodes CASMEQGNSPLHF.

With regard to this clonotype: The junction does not match germline at one end; this may be a read error. The V call is TRBV20-1, the J call TRBJ2-1; D perhaps matches TRBD2 (5 bases). The CDR3 extends over 13 amino acids. Germline loops: CDR1 DFQATT, CDR2 SNEGSKA (reference sequence). Here the CDR3 reads CSASRDPYNEQSF. CDR3 bases: TGCAGTGCTAGCCGGGATCCCTACAATGAGCAGTCCTTC.

This clonotype came up many times. The chain carries TRBV24-1 and TRBJ2-7; D unresolved. CDR3 size: 13 residues. V dropped 4 bases and J dropped 6 bases, with 12 bases sitting between them. Looked up from germline, CDR1 is KGHDR and CDR2 is SFDVKD. CDR3 nucleotide sequence: TGTGCCACCAGTGACCCTGGACGACCCGAGCAGTACTTC. Amino acid sequence: CATSDPGRPEQYF.

This clonotype was picked up many times. The rearrangement links TRBV7-2 to TRBJ2-2; 10 nucleotides agree with TRBD1. The CDR3 length is 14 residues. Germline loops: CDR1 SGHTA, CDR2 FQGNSA. The ends lost 4 bases at V and 9 bases at J; junction bases unmatched: 5. The chain's CDR3 is CASSSGTGDRELFF. The CDR3 DNA sequence: TGTGCCAGCAGCTCCGGGACAGGGGACCGGGAGCTGTTTTTT. Looking up the rest from reference TRBV7-2 and TRBJ2-2 gives the full variable domain: GAGVSQSPSNKVTEKGKDVELRCDPISGHTALYWYRQSLGQGLEFLIYFQGNSAPDKSGLPSDRFSAERTGGSVSTLTIQRTQQEDSAVYLCASSSGTGDRELFFGEGSRLTVL.

CDR3 nucleotides: TGTGCCAGCAGTTTATCACACAGGGGGTTGACTAGCGGGCCCAGCTCCTACAATGAGCAGTTCTTC. It translates to CASSLSHRGLTSGPSSYNEQFF. The chain links TRBV28 to TRBJ2-1; TRBD2 matches at 10 bases. This CDR3 is built from 22 residues. Germline assignment: CDR1 MDHEN and CDR2 SYDVKM. J was trimmed by 0 bases and V by 1 base; bases with no gene match: 18.

Ten or more counts support this clonotype. This chain links TRBV7-9 with TRBJ2-7, with 7 bases lining up with TRBD1. Looked up from germline, CDR1 is SEHNR and CDR2 is FQNEAQ (reference sequence). This CDR3 region has 16 residues. Trimming cost V 2 bases and J 0 bases; bases outside gene matches: 7. CDR3 coding DNA: TGTGCCAGCAGCTTATACCGGGACAGAGACTCCTACGAGCAGTACTTC. Its protein product is CASSLYRDRDSYEQYF. Drawing the rest from reference TRBV7-9 and TRBJ2-7, the complete variable domain is DTGVSQNPRHKITKRGQNVTFRCDPISEHNRLYWYRQTLGQGPEFLTYFQNEAQLEKSRLLSDRFSAERPKGSFSTLEIQRTEQGDSAMYLCASSLYRDRDSYEQYFGPGTRLTVT.

The chain has TRBV20-1 and TRBJ1-4; D ambiguous. CDR1 DFQATT and CDR2 SNEGSKA come from the germline V gene (reference sequence). V was cut by 5 bases and J by 6 bases, with 13 bases left in between. CDR3 length: 13 residues. DNA for the CDR3: TGCAGTGCTCCCGGAGGGTGGGATGAAAAACTGTTTTTT. Translating it yields CSAPGGWDEKLFF.

In its sample, this clonotype was seen a few times. J is TRBJ2-1 and V is TRBV14; D not certain. The V gene lost 0 bases and the J gene lost 8 bases, with 5 bases spanning the gap. Germline lookup yields CDR1 SGHDN and CDR2 FVKESK. There are 12 residues in the CDR3. The DNA for the CDR3 is TGTGCCAGCAGCCAAGACTCGGATGAGCAGTTCTTC. This encodes CASSQDSDEQFF.

Remarks on this clonotype: A clone one base away is much larger, so this may be a read error. This CDR3 fails to terminate in the conserved phenylalanine or tryptophan, so it likely reflects a read error. The chain combines TRBV7-3 with TRBJ2-1; D is undetermined. This CDR3 comprises 14 residues. In germline, CDR1 is SGHTA, CDR2 FQGTGA. V was clipped by 2 bases and J by 3 bases, with 8 bases between them. CDR3 protein: CASSLSPDYNEQFL. In nucleotides, the CDR3 is TGTGCCAGCAGCTTATCGCCAGACTACAATGAGCAGTTCCTC.

The sample holds many counts of this clonotype. The chain combines TRBV29-1 with TRBJ1-3; no firm D call. In germline, CDR1 is SQVTM, CDR2 ANQGSEA. Trimming cost V 6 bases and J 0 bases, with 9 bases left between them. This CDR3 comprises 13 residues. The CDR3 bases are TGCAGCGTCCGAGAGGCCTCTGGAAACACCATATATTTT. Protein product: CSVREASGNTIYF. The full variable domain, in which reference TRBV29-1 and TRBJ1-3 provide the parts outside the CDR3, is SAVISQKPSRDICQRGTSLTIQCQVDSQVTMMFWYRQQPGQSLTLIATANQGSEATYESGFVIDKFPISRPNLTFSTLTVSNMSPEDSSIYLCSVREASGNTIYFGEGSWLTVV.

Worth noting for this clonotype: A single base separates this from a much larger clone, so it may be a read error. The J gene is TRBJ1-4, the V gene TRBV5-1; D might be TRBD1 (5 bases). The CDR3 is made up of 15 amino acids. The germline CDR1 and CDR2 sequences are SGHRS and YFSETQ. The CDR3 coding sequence is TGCTCCAGCAGCCCCTCGGCAGGGAGGACTGAAAAACTGTTTTTT. It is translated as CSSSPSAGRTEKLFF. Complete variable domain (other parts from reference TRBV5-1 and TRBJ1-4): KAGVTQTPRYLIKTRGQQVTLSCSPISGHRSVSWYQQTPGQGLQFLFEYFSETQRNKGNFPGRFSGRQFSNSRSEMNVSTLELGDSALYLCSSSPSAGRTEKLFFGSGTQLSVL.

In its sample, this clonotype was seen many times. The chain is built from TRBV7-9 and TRBJ1-4; no clear D. Trimming took off 1 base at V and 0 bases at J, with 12 bases between the two ends. Germline V CDR1 and CDR2: SEHNR, FQNEAQ (reference sequence). The CDR3 runs 17 residues. This CDR3 is CASSLDSDSSTNEKLFF. CDR3 coding DNA: TGTGCCAGCAGCTTAGACAGCGACTCATCAACTAATGAAAAACTGTTTTTT.

This clonotype was picked up many times. This chain joins TRBV29-1 and TRBJ2-3; D unclear. The CDR3 has 19 residues. Germline loops: CDR1 SQVTM, CDR2 ANQGSEA. V shed 1 base and J shed 2 bases, with 25 bases lying between them. The CDR3 nucleotides read TGCAGCGTTGAAGGGCCCTCGTTGGATCGGCAGAGATACACAGATACGCAGTATTTT. Translation: CSVEGPSLDRQRYTDTQYF.

This clonotype turned up a few times. At one end, the junction sequence differs from germline, possibly due to a read error. The chain recombines TRBV7-7 with TRBJ2-5; D tentatively reads TRBD1 or TRBD2 (5 bases each). The CDR3 consists of 16 residues. The germline CDR1 and CDR2 sequences are SSHAT and FNYEAQ (reference sequence). In DNA form, the CDR3 reads TGTGCTAGCAGCCCGGGACCCCCCATTCCCCCAGTGAGCCAGTACTTC. It is translated as CASSPGPPIPPVSQYF. The full variable domain, completed using reference TRBV7-7 and TRBJ2-5, is GAGVSQSPRYKVTKRGQDVTLRCDPISSHATLYWYQQALGQGPEFLTYFNYEAQPDKSGLPSDRFSAERPEGSISTLTIQRTEQRDSAMYRCASSPGPPIPPVSQYFGPGTRLLVL.

The chain combines TRBV6-5 with TRBJ2-7, with a tentative D call TRBD2 (5 bases). Germline loops: CDR1 MNHEY, CDR2 SVGAGI. The V end lost 0 bases, the J end lost 4 bases, and 13 bases lay between the germline ends. The CDR3 has 15 residues. For the CDR3, the DNA is TGTGCCAGCAGTTACTCGCGGGTCGGGTCTTACGAGCAGTACTTC. Translated: CASSYSRVGSYEQYF.

Of note for this clonotype: One end of the junction does not line up with germline, which may come from a read error. The CDR3 DNA sequence: TGTGCCAGCAGGGGGCGATATAGCAATCAGCCCCCGCATTTT. Protein product: CASRGRYSNQPPHF. This chain uses TRBV2 with TRBJ1-5, with D tentatively TRBD1 (5 bases). CDR1 is SNHLY, CDR2 FYNNEI, per germline. The CDR3 is 14 residues long.

In this sample, this clonotype turned up many times. The chain combines TRBV5-1 with TRBJ1-1, with 7 bases lining up with TRBD1. J gave up 4 bases and V 1 base, and 13 bases lay outside the gene matches. Germline V gene lookup returns CDR1 SGHRS and CDR2 YFSETQ. The CDR3 is 17 amino acids. CDR3 in amino acids: CASSLPDREPRSTEAFF. The CDR3 coding sequence is TGCGCCAGCAGCTTGCCTGACAGGGAGCCTCGGAGCACTGAAGCTTTCTTT.

Details on this clonotype: A read error is possible here, since a much larger clone lies one base away. V gene TRBV20-1 combines with J gene TRBJ1-5; D gene unclear. CDR1 is DFQATT and CDR2 is SNEGSKA in the germline V gene (reference sequence). The CDR3 sequence is 13 residues long. Trimming removed 0 bases from V and 5 bases from J, with 8 bases in between. CDR3 sequence reads: CSARDRYHQPQHF. In DNA, the CDR3 is TGCAGTGCTAGAGACAGATACCATCAGCCCCAGCATTTT.

This clonotype was recorded many times. The chain uses TRBV20-1 and TRBJ1-1, with D tentatively TRBD1 (5 bases). The CDR3 has 14 amino acids. Trimming pared 0 bases from V and 4 bases from J, leaving 12 bases between. Germline CDR1 DFQATT, CDR2 SNEGSKA (reference sequence). CDR3 residues: CSARDPRGGTEAFF. The CDR3 nucleotides read TGCAGTGCTAGAGATCCAAGGGGAGGCACTGAAGCTTTCTTT.

This clonotype occurred many times. The V gene is TRBV6-2 or TRBV6-3, the J gene TRBJ2-5, with TRBD2 matching over 10 bases. V was clipped by 7 bases and J by 5 bases; unmatched bases: 7. This CDR3 has 14 amino acids. In germline, CDR1 is MNHEY, CDR2 SVGEGT. CDR3 sequence (DNA): TGTGCCAGCACAAAACTAGCGGGAAGGGAGACCCAGTACTTC. This encodes CASTKLAGRETQYF.

At least ten counts were recorded for this clonotype. The chain links TRBV7-8 to TRBJ2-1; weak D call: TRBD2 (6 bases). The V gene lost 3 bases and the J gene lost 5 bases, with 11 bases spanning the gap. Germline loops: CDR1 SGHVS, CDR2 FQNEAQ. CDR3 length: 14 amino acids. CDR3 amino acids: CASSFVAANNEQFF. The CDR3 coding sequence is TGTGCCAGCAGCTTCGTAGCGGCAAACAATGAGCAGTTCTTC.

This clonotype occurred many times. V and J are TRBV6-2 or TRBV6-3 and TRBJ1-1; no definite D call. This CDR3 spans 17 amino acids. The germline V and J ends were trimmed by 0 bases and 1 base, with 15 bases remaining between them. Looked up from germline, CDR1 is MNHEY and CDR2 is SVGEGT. CDR3: CASSYSTGPERNTEAFF. CDR3 nucleotide sequence: TGTGCCAGCAGTTACTCAACGGGTCCGGAAAGGAACACTGAAGCTTTCTTT.

This clonotype was counted at least ten times. The chain has TRBV27 and TRBJ2-7; 9 positions agree with TRBD1. Germline loops: CDR1 MNHEY, CDR2 SMNVEV (reference sequence). This CDR3 is built from 16 residues. The V gene end was trimmed by 5 bases and the J gene end by 9 bases; junction bases not matched to a gene: 17. Here the CDR3 DNA reads TGTGCCAGCAGTCCGGCCATGTCCCGGGACAGGGTAGTGCAGTACTTC. Translation gives CASSPAMSRDRVVQYF.

This clonotype was counted at least ten times. This chain joins TRBV5-1 and TRBJ1-1; the D gene is possibly TRBD1 (6 bases). The ends were cut back, 4 bases at V and 1 base at J, with 17 bases in the middle. The germline V gene has CDR1 SGHRS and CDR2 YFSETQ. The CDR3 covers 16 residues. In DNA, the CDR3 is TGCGCCAGCAGCCGACTCCCGGGACACTCGAACACTGAAGCTTTCTTT. This encodes CASSRLPGHSNTEAFF.

The chain recombines TRBV11-2 with TRBJ2-1; possible D gene TRBD1, 5 bases. The CDR3 is 12 residues long. The germline V gene encodes CDR1 SGHAT and CDR2 FQNNGV. V was pared by 1 base and J by 12 bases, with 10 bases between. This CDR3 reads CASSLGFQGQFF. CDR3 in DNA: TGTGCCAGCAGCTTAGGCTTCCAGGGGCAGTTCTTC.

This sequence joins TRBV7-3 and TRBJ1-1, with a tentative D call TRBD1 (5 bases). Germline V gene data show CDR1 as SGHTA and CDR2 as FQGTGA. The length of the CDR3 is 13 residues. V gave up 4 bases and J gave up 4 bases, with 10 bases separating them. DNA of the CDR3: TGTGCCAGCAGCTCCAGGGCTGGCACTGAAGCTTTCTTT. It codes for CASSSRAGTEAFF.

The sample holds many counts of this clonotype. This chain connects TRBV5-1 to TRBJ2-1, with 8 bases matching TRBD1. The V and J ends lost 0 bases and 9 bases, in that order; junction bases with no gene match: 8. The CDR3 totals 15 residues. Germline V gene sequence: CDR1 SGHRS, CDR2 YFSETQ. DNA of the CDR3: TGCGCCAGCAGCTTGGCCCTGACAGGGGTGGGTGAGCAGTTCTTC. Translating gives CASSLALTGVGEQFF.

This clonotype was found many times. The chain is built from TRBV11-2 and TRBJ2-1, with a weak D call TRBD2 (6 bases). The V gene lost 2 bases and the J gene lost 3 bases, with 11 bases spanning the gap. The CDR3 is 15 amino acids. Per germline, CDR1 SGHAT and CDR2 FQNNGV. In DNA, the CDR3 is TGTGCCAGCAGCTTATGGGGGGACTTCTACAATGAGCAGTTCTTC. It specifies CASSLWGDFYNEQFF.

This clonotype showed up many times. The chain couples TRBV10-1 to TRBJ1-1, with 7 bases aligning to TRBD1. CDR3 size: 16 residues. J lost 3 bases, V lost 0 bases, and 7 bases had no gene match. Germline V CDR1 and CDR2: WNHNN, SYGVQD (reference sequence). The CDR3 loop is CASSESMPGGYTEAFF. Written as DNA, the CDR3 is TGCGCCAGCAGTGAGTCTATGCCAGGGGGTTACACTGAAGCTTTCTTT.